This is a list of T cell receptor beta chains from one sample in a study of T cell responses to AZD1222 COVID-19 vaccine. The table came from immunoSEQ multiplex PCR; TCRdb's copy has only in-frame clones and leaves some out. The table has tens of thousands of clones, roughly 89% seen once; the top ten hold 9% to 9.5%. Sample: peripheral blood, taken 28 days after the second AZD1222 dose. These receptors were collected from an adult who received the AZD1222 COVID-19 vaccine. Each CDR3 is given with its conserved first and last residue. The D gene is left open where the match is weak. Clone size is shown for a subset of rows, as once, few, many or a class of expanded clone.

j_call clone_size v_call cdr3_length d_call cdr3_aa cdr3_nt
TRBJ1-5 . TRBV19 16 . CASSIWVGGGNQPQHF TGTGCCAGTAGTATTTGGGTCGGCGGTGGCAATCAGCCCCAGCATTTT
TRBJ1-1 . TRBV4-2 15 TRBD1 CASSRPGTGTTGAFF TGTGCCAGCAGCAGACCCGGGACAGGGACCACTGGGGCTTTCTTT
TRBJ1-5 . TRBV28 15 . CASSLRGIGNQPQHF TGTGCCAGCAGTTTAAGGGGTATTGGCAATCAGCCCCAGCATTTT
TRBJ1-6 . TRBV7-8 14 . CASSLYGGTSPLHF TGTGCCAGCAGCTTATACGGGGGAACCTCACCCCTCCACTTT
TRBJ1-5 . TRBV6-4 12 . CASSGSNQPQHF TGTGCCAGCTCGGGTAGCAATCAGCCCCAGCATTTT
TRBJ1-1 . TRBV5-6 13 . CASSFGGEAEAFF TGTGCCAGCAGCTTCGGAGGGGAGGCTGAAGCTTTCTTT
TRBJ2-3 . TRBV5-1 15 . CASSSGIPPTDTQYF TGCGCCAGCAGCTCCGGGATACCCCCCACAGATACGCAGTATTTT
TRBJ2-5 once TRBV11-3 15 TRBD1 CASSSPADRGETQYF TGTGCCAGCAGCTCGCCGGCCGACAGGGGAGAGACCCAGTACTTC
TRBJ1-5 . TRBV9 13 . CASSPFGGQPQHF TGTGCCAGCAGCCCTTTCGGGGGCCAGCCCCAGCATTTT
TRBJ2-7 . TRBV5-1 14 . CASSLEGGAYEQYF TGCGCCAGCAGCTTGGAGGGAGGTGCCTACGAGCAGTACTTC